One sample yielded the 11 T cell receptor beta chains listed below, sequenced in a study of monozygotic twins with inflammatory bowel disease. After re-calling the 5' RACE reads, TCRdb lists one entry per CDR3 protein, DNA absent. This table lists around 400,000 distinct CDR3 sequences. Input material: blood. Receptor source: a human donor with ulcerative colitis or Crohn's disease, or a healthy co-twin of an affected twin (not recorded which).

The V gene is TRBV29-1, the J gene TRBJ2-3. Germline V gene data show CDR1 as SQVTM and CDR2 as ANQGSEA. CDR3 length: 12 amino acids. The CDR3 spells CSARPLTDTQYF.

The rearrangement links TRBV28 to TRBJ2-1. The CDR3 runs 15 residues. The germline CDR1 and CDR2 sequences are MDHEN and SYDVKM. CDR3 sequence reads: CASKTARLSYNEQFF.

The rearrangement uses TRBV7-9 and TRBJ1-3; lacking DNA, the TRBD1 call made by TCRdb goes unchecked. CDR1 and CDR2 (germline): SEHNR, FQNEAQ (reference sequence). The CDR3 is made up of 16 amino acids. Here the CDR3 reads CASSANRDVGGNTIYF.

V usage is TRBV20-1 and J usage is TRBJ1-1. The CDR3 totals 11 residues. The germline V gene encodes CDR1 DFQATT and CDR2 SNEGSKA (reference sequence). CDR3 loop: CSAPENTEAFF.

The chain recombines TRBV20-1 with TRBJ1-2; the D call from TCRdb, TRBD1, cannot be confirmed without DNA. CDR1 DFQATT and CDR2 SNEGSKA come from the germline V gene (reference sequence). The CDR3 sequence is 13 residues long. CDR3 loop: CSAPTGGGYGYTF.

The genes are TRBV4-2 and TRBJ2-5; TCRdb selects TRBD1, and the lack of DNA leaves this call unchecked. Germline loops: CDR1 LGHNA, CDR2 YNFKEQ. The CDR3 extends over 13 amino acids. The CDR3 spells CASGPPGQETQYF.

CDR3 in amino acids: CASSLDRLMNTEAFF. The genes are TRBV27 and TRBJ1-1. Germline V gene sequence: CDR1 MNHEY, CDR2 SMNVEV (reference sequence). CDR3 size: 15 residues.

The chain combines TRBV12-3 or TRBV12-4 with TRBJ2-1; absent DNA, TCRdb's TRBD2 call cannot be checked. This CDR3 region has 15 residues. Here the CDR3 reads CASSSGTSGFNEQFF.

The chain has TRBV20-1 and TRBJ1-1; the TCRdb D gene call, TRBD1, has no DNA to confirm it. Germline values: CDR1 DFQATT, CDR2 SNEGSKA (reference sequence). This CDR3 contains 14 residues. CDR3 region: CSATVSGQGTEAFF.

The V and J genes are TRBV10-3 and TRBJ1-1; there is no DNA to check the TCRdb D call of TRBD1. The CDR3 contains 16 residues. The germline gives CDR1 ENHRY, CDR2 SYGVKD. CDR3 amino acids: CAISEPARGKNTEAFF.

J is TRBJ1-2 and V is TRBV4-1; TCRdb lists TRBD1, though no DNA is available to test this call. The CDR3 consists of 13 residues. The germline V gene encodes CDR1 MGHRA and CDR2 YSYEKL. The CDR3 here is CASSQNRGQGYTF.